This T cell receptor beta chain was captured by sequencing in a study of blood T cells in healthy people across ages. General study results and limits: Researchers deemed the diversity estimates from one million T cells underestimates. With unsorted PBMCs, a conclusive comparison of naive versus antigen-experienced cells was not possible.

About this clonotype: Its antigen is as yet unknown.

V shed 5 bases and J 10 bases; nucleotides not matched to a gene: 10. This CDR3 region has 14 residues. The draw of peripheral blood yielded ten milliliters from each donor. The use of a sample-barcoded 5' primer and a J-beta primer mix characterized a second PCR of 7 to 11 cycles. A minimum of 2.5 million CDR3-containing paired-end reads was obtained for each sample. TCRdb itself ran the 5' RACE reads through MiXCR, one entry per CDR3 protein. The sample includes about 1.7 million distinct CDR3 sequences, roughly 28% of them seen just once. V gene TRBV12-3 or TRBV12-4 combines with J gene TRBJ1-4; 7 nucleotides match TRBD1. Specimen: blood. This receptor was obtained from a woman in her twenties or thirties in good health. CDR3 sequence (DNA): TGTGCCAGCAGTCCCCGGACAGGAGGCGGAAAACTGTTTTTT. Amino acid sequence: CASSPRTGGGKLFF.